The TCR beta chain described here comes from a study of cytomegalovirus exposure and HLA in healthy donors. Overall study findings and caveats: Several of the most significant clusters appeared, in a later analysis, to be linked to common viral pathogens. Trimming of TCR beta V- and J-genes showed a link, identified in a later analysis, to a missense DCLRE1C variant. Most of the TCR beta V segments (in an earlier analysis) were productive either about 87% or about 30% of the time.

The CDR3 is made up of 13 amino acids. Per the germline V gene, CDR1 is SGHAT and CDR2 is FQDESV (reference sequence). A multiplex PCR was run with 60 Vbeta primers and 13 Jbeta primers. Sequenced by immunoSEQ multiplex PCR; TCRdb stores in-frame clones only, minus some. The sample yields over 110,000 clones, about three quarters seen once. Worth noting for this clone: Its antigen is not identified. One end of the junction fails to match germline, which may point to a read error.

Specimen: PBMCs. The chain is built from TRBV11-1 and TRBJ2-7; D is possibly TRBD1 (6 bases). This TCR was recovered from a male donor in good health and CMV-seropositive. Here the CDR3 reads CASSPEGGRSPKF. In DNA, the CDR3 is TGTGCCAGCAGCCCGGAAGGGGGAAGGAGTCCAAAGTTC.